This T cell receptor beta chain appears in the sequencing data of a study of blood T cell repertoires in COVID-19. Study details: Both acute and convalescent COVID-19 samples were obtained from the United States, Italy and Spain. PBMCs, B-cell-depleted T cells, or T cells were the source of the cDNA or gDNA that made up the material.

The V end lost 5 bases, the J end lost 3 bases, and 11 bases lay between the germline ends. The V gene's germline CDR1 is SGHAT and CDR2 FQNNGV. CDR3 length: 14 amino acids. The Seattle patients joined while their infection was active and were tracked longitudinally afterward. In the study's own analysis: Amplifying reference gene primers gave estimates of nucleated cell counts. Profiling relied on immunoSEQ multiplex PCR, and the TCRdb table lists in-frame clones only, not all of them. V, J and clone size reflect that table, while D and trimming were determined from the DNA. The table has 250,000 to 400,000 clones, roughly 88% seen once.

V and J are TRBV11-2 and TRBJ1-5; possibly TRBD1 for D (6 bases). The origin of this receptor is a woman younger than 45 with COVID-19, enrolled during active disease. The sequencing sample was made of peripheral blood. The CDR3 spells CASSEQGFNQPQHF. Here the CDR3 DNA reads TGTGCCAGCAGCGAACAGGGTTTCAATCAGCCCCAGCATTTT.